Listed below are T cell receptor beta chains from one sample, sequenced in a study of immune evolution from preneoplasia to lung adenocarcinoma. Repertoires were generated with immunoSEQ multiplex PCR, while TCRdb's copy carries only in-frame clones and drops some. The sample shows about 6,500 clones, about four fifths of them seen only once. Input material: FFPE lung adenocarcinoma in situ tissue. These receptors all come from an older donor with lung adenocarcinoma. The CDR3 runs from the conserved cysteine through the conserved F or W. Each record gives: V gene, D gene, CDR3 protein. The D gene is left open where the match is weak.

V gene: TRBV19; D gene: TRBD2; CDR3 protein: CASSIASGAYYEQYF
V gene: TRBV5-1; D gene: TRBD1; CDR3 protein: CASSFTGGNQPQHF
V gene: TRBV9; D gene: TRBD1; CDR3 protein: CASTPGQGAGELFF
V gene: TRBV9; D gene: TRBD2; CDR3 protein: CASSVVAGVGNEQFF
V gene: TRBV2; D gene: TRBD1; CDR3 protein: CASSAGTGGQPQHF
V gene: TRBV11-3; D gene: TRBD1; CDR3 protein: CASSSRQGNTEAFF
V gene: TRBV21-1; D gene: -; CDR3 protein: CASSQKEWTGDEGTYEQYF
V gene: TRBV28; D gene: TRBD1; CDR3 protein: CASSGWTGGGYEQYF
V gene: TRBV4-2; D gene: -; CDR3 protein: CASSQAPLNIQYF
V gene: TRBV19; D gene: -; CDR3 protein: CASSNPRRPNYGYTF
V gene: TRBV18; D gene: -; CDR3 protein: CASSPPSKGNTEAFF
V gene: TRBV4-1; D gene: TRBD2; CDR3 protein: CASSPGLARTLAKNIQYF
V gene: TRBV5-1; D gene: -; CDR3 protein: CASSLAGVDEKLFF
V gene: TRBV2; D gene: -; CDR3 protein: CASSEAGQGFVTQYF
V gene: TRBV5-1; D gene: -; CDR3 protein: CASSPGAGVGTDTQYF
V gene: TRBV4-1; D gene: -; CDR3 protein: CASSQERLKTQYF
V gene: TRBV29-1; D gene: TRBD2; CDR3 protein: CSVTGTSGSPNTRELFF
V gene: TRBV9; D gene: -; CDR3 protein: CASSASTGRTGELFF
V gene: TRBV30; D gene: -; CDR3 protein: CAWSVRLVGSYTF
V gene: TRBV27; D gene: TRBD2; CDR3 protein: CASSLGAGGYEQYF